A selection of T cell receptor beta chains follows, all from one sample in a study of beta chain features in type 1 diabetes. Data came from immunoSEQ multiplex PCR; TCRdb stores just in-frame clones and leaves some out. The sample has 28,000 or so clones, about two thirds seen once. Sample: Tregs from blood. The receptors derive from a woman in her twenties or thirties with type 1 diabetes. Each CDR3 is given with its conserved first and last residue. Each record gives: CDR3 protein, V gene.

cdr3_aa: CASFQGAAGELFF; v_call: TRBV2
cdr3_aa: CAINAGTSGRTEQYF; v_call: TRBV10-3
cdr3_aa: CASSPGTSGRLGEQFF; v_call: TRBV7-2
cdr3_aa: CAWSRTGGYTF; v_call: TRBV30
cdr3_aa: CASSLAGHKNTEAFF; v_call: TRBV7-9
cdr3_aa: CASSLFGSRQYF; v_call: TRBV28
cdr3_aa: CASSDRTGLGNSPLHF; v_call: TRBV9
cdr3_aa: CASSLLSEAFF; v_call: TRBV5-1
cdr3_aa: CASSARQGAQFQETQYF; v_call: TRBV18
cdr3_aa: CAISGSGREDTQYF; v_call: TRBV10-3
cdr3_aa: CASSLDGNQNYGYTF; v_call: TRBV7-8
cdr3_aa: CASRLAGGQETQYF; v_call: TRBV2
cdr3_aa: CASSYSNRGRQTQYF; v_call: TRBV6-5
cdr3_aa: CASSPLAGFTYNEQFF; v_call: TRBV7-9
cdr3_aa: CAISDQTGLNTEAFF; v_call: TRBV10-3
cdr3_aa: CASKGDRGSYEQYF; v_call: TRBV19
cdr3_aa: CASSSQGFEQFF; v_call: TRBV7-9
cdr3_aa: CASRSRTEYTDTQYF; v_call: TRBV6-5
cdr3_aa: CASSLYSGQGGPEAFF; v_call: TRBV7-9
cdr3_aa: CASKVQANSNQPQHF; v_call: TRBV19
cdr3_aa: CASSLTGTDQPQHF; v_call: TRBV7-9
cdr3_aa: CASSLTGEQYF; v_call: TRBV7-9
cdr3_aa: CASSGRQAGTF; v_call: TRBV6-1
cdr3_aa: CASSLVRTVSTDTQYF; v_call: TRBV5-1
cdr3_aa: CASSADRGSFYEQYF; v_call: TRBV11-2
cdr3_aa: CASSLASELAFF; v_call: TRBV7-9
cdr3_aa: CASSLVGGAPEAFF; v_call: TRBV5-6
cdr3_aa: CAISGQGGEGYTF; v_call: TRBV10-3
cdr3_aa: CASSSAGVGEKLFF; v_call: TRBV7-9
cdr3_aa: CASSGTKANTGELFF; v_call: TRBV5-6
cdr3_aa: CASRGREIQGGYTF; v_call: TRBV6-6
cdr3_aa: CASSLRDTQYF; v_call: TRBV28
cdr3_aa: CASSVGLANTYEQYF; v_call: TRBV6-6
cdr3_aa: CASKDRAYEQYF; v_call: TRBV19
cdr3_aa: CASSFSLNTEAFF; v_call: TRBV5-1
cdr3_aa: CAISAFSGGTGELFF; v_call: TRBV10-3
cdr3_aa: CASSPSLRTSEETQYF; v_call: TRBV7-2
cdr3_aa: CASSPSGLWGSYNEQFF; v_call: TRBV5-1
cdr3_aa: CASSWRGRPSEKLFF; v_call: TRBV7-6
cdr3_aa: CASSQRGGQDTEAFF; v_call: TRBV5-1
cdr3_aa: CSVTPSSSYEQYF; v_call: TRBV29-1
cdr3_aa: CASSRGIAGEYNEQFF; v_call: TRBV10-2
cdr3_aa: CASAREITYEQYF; v_call: TRBV7-3
cdr3_aa: CASSPGTGPDTQYF; v_call: TRBV7-3
cdr3_aa: CASSTRDYEETQYF; v_call: TRBV6-1
cdr3_aa: CASSVGTSGYNEQFF; v_call: TRBV2
cdr3_aa: CASSILAFTETQYF; v_call: TRBV19
cdr3_aa: CASGPEIPSVRVYNEQFF; v_call: TRBV27
cdr3_aa: CASSPGLAGDTQYF; v_call: TRBV5-1
cdr3_aa: CASSSHRDSTISYEQYF; v_call: TRBV11-2
cdr3_aa: CASRQEGTGVGNQPQHF; v_call: TRBV28
cdr3_aa: CASSIGRYNEQFF; v_call: TRBV2
cdr3_aa: CASRPTSGGTEAFF; v_call: TRBV11-2
cdr3_aa: CASSLDRGDETQYF; v_call: TRBV5-1
cdr3_aa: CASSPTGGRQYF; v_call: TRBV6-6
cdr3_aa: CASSESVGLFNEQYF; v_call: TRBV6-1
cdr3_aa: CASSLVSGGLSGYTF; v_call: TRBV7-9
cdr3_aa: CASSQGASGTSLYNEQFF; v_call: TRBV4-1
cdr3_aa: CASSRAAQHTDTQYF; v_call: TRBV5-1
cdr3_aa: CASSVGTAEKLFF; v_call: TRBV9